This record looks at one TCR beta chain sequence and its context. The data were obtained in a study of blood T cell repertoires in COVID-19. Study-wide background: The United States, Italy and Spain supplied acute and convalescent COVID-19 samples. Sample material is recorded as cDNA or gDNA derived from T cells, B-cell-depleted T cells, or PBMCs.

Per the authors' pipeline: For nucleated cells, counts were estimated from reference gene primer amplification. Here immunoSEQ multiplex PCR was the method, and the copy in TCRdb shows in-frame clones only, minus some. The D gene and trimming were derived from the DNA, and the V and J assignments and clone size from that table. The table includes roughly 150,000 clones, approximately 90% detected once. The germline CDR1 and CDR2 sequences are SGHDT and YYEEEE. V lost 4 bases and J 7 bases, leaving 9 bases between the germline ends. The CDR3 covers 12 residues. The sequencing sample was made of peripheral blood. V and J are TRBV5-6 and TRBJ1-5; D perhaps matches TRBD1 (6 bases). The origin of this receptor is a woman of 80 years or more with acute or convalescent COVID-19. The CDR3 DNA is TGTGCCAGCAGCCTGCAGGGGCAGCCCCAGCATTTT. It encodes CASSLQGQPQHF.